The 5 T cell receptor beta chains listed next were all sequenced from one sample in a study of beta chain features in type 1 diabetes. General observations from the study: Type 1 diabetes patients showed a moderate but significant shortening of TCRB CDR3s in all four CD4+ subsets.

Their cognate antigens are unknown. Expressed TCRB transcripts were sequenced because the entire RNA isolate underwent reverse transcription. Generated by immunoSEQ multiplex PCR, the TCRdb table keeps only in-frame clones and is missing some. The sample includes around 650,000 clones, 9.5% to 15% of them seen just once. The sequencing input was naive CD4+ T cells from blood. These receptors were obtained from a man in his thirties or forties with type 1 diabetes.

V usage is TRBV29-1 and J usage is TRBJ1-2; TRBD1 agrees at 7 bases. CDR3 length: 13 residues. Trimming removed 3 bases from V and 3 bases from J; junction bases left unmatched: 4. Germline loops: CDR1 SQVTM, CDR2 ANQGSEA. The CDR3, as DNA: TGCAGCGTTGATGACAGGGTGGACTATGGCTACACCTTC. It specifies CSVDDRVDYGYTF.

This clone has more than one count but fewer than ten. V gene TRBV6-1 combines with J gene TRBJ1-2; D is uncertain. The germline V gene encodes CDR1 MNHNS and CDR2 SASEGT. The length of the CDR3 is 13 residues. The ends were cut back, 2 bases at V and 3 bases at J, with 7 bases in the middle. Here the CDR3 DNA reads TGTGCCAGCAGTGAACAGGAAGACTATGGCTACACCTTC. This encodes CASSEQEDYGYTF.

In its sample, this clone was seen a few times. J is TRBJ1-2 and V is TRBV4-3; no definite D call. From germline, CDR1 is LGHNA and CDR2 YSLEER. This CDR3 spans 13 amino acids. Trimming took 1 base from V and 6 from J, leaving 9 bases between them. The CDR3 sequence: CASSQGSGNGYTF. As DNA, the CDR3 is TGCGCCAGCAGCCAAGGCAGTGGGAATGGCTACACCTTC.

In this sample, this clone turned up many times. The V and J genes are TRBV10-3 and TRBJ1-2; D ambiguous. The CDR3 spans 11 residues. CDR1 ENHRY and CDR2 SYGVKD come from the germline V gene. Trimming stripped 2 bases from V and 7 bases from J, with 5 bases between. CDR3 sequence (DNA): TGTGCCATCAGTGAGATCCGTGGCTACACCTTC. Its protein is CAISEIRGYTF.

The chain has TRBV27 and TRBJ1-5, with TRBD1 as a possible D gene (6 bases). Trimming removed 2 bases at V and 2 bases at J, with 10 bases between. The CDR3 has 15 residues. Germline V gene lookup returns CDR1 MNHEY and CDR2 SMNVEV (reference sequence). DNA of the CDR3: TGTGCCAGCAGTTTACAGGGGTATGGCAATCAGCCCCAGCATTTT. It codes for CASSLQGYGNQPQHF.